The 10 T cell receptor beta chains presented below share a single source sample, sequenced in a study of cytomegalovirus exposure and HLA in healthy donors. The PCR contained 60 Vbeta and 13 Jbeta primers. Generated by immunoSEQ multiplex PCR, the TCRdb table keeps only in-frame clones and is missing some. The repertoire holds about 160,000 clones, with roughly 76% as singletons. The sequenced sample consisted of PBMCs. The receptor set was obtained from a woman in her forties or fifties in good health and CMV-seronegative.

The chain recombines TRBV9 with TRBJ1-3; a possible D gene is TRBD1 (6 bases). The V and J ends lost 0 bases and 4 bases respectively, with 14 bases between them. This CDR3 comprises 16 residues. The V gene's germline CDR1 is SGDLS and CDR2 YYNGEE. The CDR3 nucleotides are TGTGCCAGCAGCGTAGACCCCAGGGGCCCAGGAAACACCATATATTTT. It encodes CASSVDPRGPGNTIYF.

The chain links TRBV30 to TRBJ1-2; 11 bases line up with TRBD1. Germline V gene data show CDR1 as GTSNPN and CDR2 as SVGIG (reference sequence). The CDR3 extends over 13 amino acids. V lost 1 base, J lost 14 bases, and 9 bases stayed unmatched. The CDR3 is CAWSASDRGRLTF. The CDR3 nucleotides read TGTGCCTGGAGTGCGTCGGACAGGGGGCGTCTGACCTTC.

This chain uses TRBV10-1 with TRBJ2-5; 8 bases map to TRBD2. CDR3 length equals 13 residues. The germline gives CDR1 WNHNN, CDR2 SYGVQD (reference sequence). The trim removed 8 bases at V and 1 base at J, leaving 3 bases unmatched. CDR3 sequence (DNA): TGCGCCAGCCCGGGACTAGTCCAAGAGACCCAGTACTTC. Translation gives CASPGLVQETQYF.

This chain connects TRBV14 to TRBJ2-3, with 13 positions matching TRBD2. The CDR3 covers 19 residues. The germline CDR1 and CDR2 sequences are SGHDN and FVKESK. V lost 0 bases, J lost 0 bases, and 6 bases stayed unmatched. CDR3 bases: TGTGCCAGCAGCCAAGATCTTGGGACTAGCGGGAAGAGCACAGATACGCAGTATTTT. Amino acids: CASSQDLGTSGKSTDTQYF.

This clone was observed a single time. The J gene is TRBJ2-2, the V gene TRBV19, with a weak D call TRBD1 (6 bases). CDR1 is LNHDA and CDR2 is SQIVND in the germline V gene (reference sequence). The CDR3 is 14 amino acids. Trimming stripped 5 bases from V and 2 bases from J, with 9 bases between. The CDR3 here is CASSLQGNTGELFF. For the CDR3, the DNA is TGTGCCAGTAGTCTACAGGGTAACACCGGGGAGCTGTTTTTT. The variable domain in full, with the rest retrieved from reference TRBV19 and TRBJ2-2, is DGGITQSPKYLFRKEGQNVTLSCEQNLNHDAMYWYRQDPGQGLRLIYYSQIVNDFQKGDIAEGYSVSREKKESFPLTVTSAQKNPTAFYLCASSLQGNTGELFFGEGSRLTVL.

The chain carries TRBV5-4 and TRBJ2-5, with a weak D call TRBD2 (5 bases). The ends were cut back, 3 bases at V and 5 bases at J, with 14 bases in the middle. There are 14 residues in the CDR3. Germline values: CDR1 SGHNT, CDR2 YYREEE (reference sequence). The CDR3 spells CASSSLMRDETQYF. DNA for the CDR3: TGTGCCAGCAGCTCGTTAATGAGGGATGAGACCCAGTACTTC. Full variable domain (outside the CDR3, taken from reference TRBV5-4 and TRBJ2-5): ETGVTQSPTHLIKTRGQQVTLRCSSQSGHNTVSWYQQALGQGPQFIFQYYREEENGRGNFPPRFSGLQFPNYSSELNVNALELDDSALYLCASSSLMRDETQYFGPGTRLLVL.

This clone has a handful of counts. The CDR3 loop is CASSRRTGGDTEAFF. CDR3 DNA sequence: TGTGCCAGCAGCCGACGGACAGGGGGGGACACTGAAGCTTTCTTT. V gene TRBV21-1 combines with J gene TRBJ1-1; the table gives TRBD1 as D, unverified against the DNA. TRBV21-1 is recorded as a pseudogene. The CDR3 is 15 residues long.

The chain combines TRBV18 with TRBJ1-4; 9 bases align to TRBD1. Germline loops: CDR1 KGHSH, CDR2 LQKENI. The CDR3 consists of 16 residues. V lost 1 base and J lost 8; bases outside the gene matches: 8. DNA for the CDR3: TGTGCCAGCTCACCACTCTCGGGACAGGGAGTGGAAAAACTGTTTTTT. This encodes CASSPLSGQGVEKLFF.

The chain couples TRBV7-2 to TRBJ1-1; D unresolved. Germline V gene lookup returns CDR1 SGHTA and CDR2 FQGNSA. The CDR3 is made up of 13 amino acids. Trimming took off 3 bases at V and 2 bases at J, with 7 bases between the two ends. The CDR3 loop reads CASSFDYNTEAFF. The CDR3 nucleotides read TGTGCCAGCAGCTTCGACTACAACACTGAAGCTTTCTTT.

This clone has more than one count but fewer than ten. The chain uses TRBV7-8 and TRBJ1-2, with 8 positions matching TRBD1. V lost 1 base, J lost 4 bases, and 2 bases stayed unmatched. The CDR3 loop spans 14 amino acids. Germline V gives CDR1 SGHVS, CDR2 FQNEAQ. The CDR3 protein is CASSLGTGSYGYTF. CDR3 DNA: TGTGCCAGCAGCTTAGGGACAGGGAGCTATGGCTACACCTTC.